The sequence of this T cell receptor (beta chain) was determined in a study of T cell repertoires in cytomegalovirus infection. Across the study: Selection of CMV epitopes for the study included recently identified HLA-C-restricted and well-studied HLA-B-restricted ones.

Study-wide results and limits: Of the TCR beta families, the public ones yielded a cumulative frequency that identified carriers of CMV plus the relevant HLA.

About this clonotype: Its antigen remains unknown.

MiXCR, applied by TCRdb to the reads, yields one record per CDR3 protein. This sample has tens of thousands of distinct CDR3 sequences, with about 45% found just once. This clonotype was sampled from a human donor in good health (CMV status not recorded). Some clones in this sample may be carry-over from other donors' samples. Sequenced material: CD8+ T cells from cultured PBMCs, taken from culture after CMV antigen stimulation.

CDR3 sequence: CASMETGTSLKYF. For the CDR3, the DNA is TGTGCCAGCATGGAGACAGGGACCTCATTGAAGTATTTT. The chain combines TRBV6-1 with TRBJ2-3; 7 bases line up with TRBD1. V shed 7 bases, J shed 13 bases, and the junction held 14 bases outside the gene matches. This CDR3 has 13 amino acids. Germline values: CDR1 MNHNS, CDR2 SASEGT.